Detailed here is one T cell receptor (beta chain). Its antigen specificity is not known. Qualities for individual bases were not recorded, and no much larger clone is one base off. The cohort consisted of 650 to 850 healthy bone marrow donors. At the time of sampling, all cohort members were nominally healthy, though unrecorded immune exposures were likely present. The donor tested CMV seropositive, placing the donor among the roughly 300 seropositive members of the cohort. A peripheral blood sample was collected from each donor, and TCR beta sequencing was performed on peripheral blood mononuclear cells. Genomic DNA was extracted from the blood cell samples with the Qiagen DNeasy Blood Extraction Kit. This entry belongs to a study of cytomegalovirus exposure and HLA in healthy donors (dated 2017 in TCRdb). Some background on the complete study: An earlier analysis of some 620 of the donors reported approximately 260 Gb of sequence data and about 120 million unique TCR beta sequences obtained from about 179 million T cells. A later analysis re-analyzed previously published TCR beta repertoires from 666 donors and added high-resolution HLA genotyping to study TCR occurrence patterns. An earlier analysis of 587 of the donors applied high-throughput TCR beta sequencing to assess whether each TCR beta V gene segment acted as functional or pseudogenic. Among 300 to 450 genotyped donors of the cohort, an average of about 240,000 unique TCR beta nucleotide sequences were sequenced per donor, roughly a sixth of them non-productive. Among the roughly 390 genotyped donors, around 81% belonged to the genetic ancestry cluster associated with self-reported Caucasian donors. Genome-wide SNP genotypes for about 65% of the roughly 670 donors were used in a later genetic analysis, which treated that subset as a discovery cohort. The number of typed donors differed by locus: roughly 629-640 for A, B, C, DRB1 and DQB1; approximately 520 for DQA1; over 600 for DPA1; and about 450 for DPB1. The T cell repertoires of around 730 subjects were profiled by immunosequencing and related to cytomegalovirus serostatus. Rather than using new phenotypic data, the later analysis identified candidate immune exposures from TCR beta sequences and from how often those sequences occurred across donors. High-throughput TCR immunosequencing, statistical association of individual TCRs with disease status, and machine learning were combined to predict cytomegalovirus infection status. An early release covering roughly 580 HLA-typed donors comprised 250 to 350 gigabases of sequencing data and roughly 85 million unique TCR sequences. The study aimed to test whether cataloging public T cell receptors could reveal signatures of past pathogen exposure. In addition to the first cohort of 650 to 750 subjects, a separate validation cohort of 100 to 150 different subjects was used. Every discovery cohort repertoire had been produced on one sequencing platform. Donor age, sex, ethnicity and CMV serostatus were compiled alongside the repertoire data. Roughly 5 DR-DQ haplotypes were handled as single units for association and clustering, since linkage in the cohort was strong. Class I and class II HLA loci were covered by the typing at four-digit resolution. What the authors observed across the whole study: A further reported finding was that TCR beta sequences accurately predicted the HLA-A and HLA-B alleles for most subjects in the first cohort. Linkage disequilibrium might explain the correlated functional status among segregating V segments, but an unknown experimental factor could not be ruled out. In a later genetic analysis, fewer N-insertions in productive TCRs were reported among donors in an Asian-associated ancestry cluster than the roughly 700-donor mean. A few of the identified cytomegalovirus-associated TCR beta chains were confirmed in vitro to be specific for cytomegalovirus antigens. Broadly in line with IMGT annotations, most TCR beta V segments showed up in productive rearrangements about 87% or about 30% of the time in an earlier analysis of 587 of the donors. A later analysis found that HLA-associated TCR beta chains were more clonally expanded and had lower generation probabilities than equally common non-associated chains. Because some donors lacked HLA typing at each locus, the association tests relied only on the typed subset. While some public TCRs were present in many individuals, most TCR sequences turned up only very rarely across donors. In a later analysis, several top co-occurrence clusters were reported to appear linked to parvovirus B19, influenza, CMV and Epstein-Barr virus. The only immune exposure information available for the cohort was CMV serostatus. The study gave a list of over 150 TCR beta chains associated with cytomegalovirus. When HLA alleles, especially DR and DQ, strongly co-occurred, attributing TCR associations to individual alleles was difficult. According to a later analysis, TCR association rates differed among HLA loci, with DRB1 alleles showing the most associated TCRs and HLA-C alleles showing the fewest. A later genetic analysis associated a missense DCLRE1C variant with V-gene and J-gene trimming of TCR beta chains, and an independent cohort replicated the association. At a false discovery rate of 0.05, a later analysis linked some 18,000 TCR beta sequences to specific HLA alleles. A cluster of highly shared sequence variants was judged likely to represent a technical artifact of the sequencing pipeline. Presence/absence analyses assumed roughly uniform sequencing depth across donors, an assumption that may not hold. The authors suggested that the approach could potentially be generalized to other disease states and immunological phenotypes. The classifier was reported to diagnose cytomegalovirus status with high specificity and sensitivity in both the original and validation cohorts. The 87-base-pair reads could not distinguish some IMGT-functional V segments, including TRBV6-2 and TRBV6-3, so those segments were excluded. The cohort was sequenced for TCR beta chains only, and without alpha or paired-chain data the features that could be detected were limited. Because counts were too low, seventeen rarely observed V segments, including chromosome 9 orphons, were excluded from the earlier analysis of some 540 of the donors. Most CMV-associated TCR beta chains appeared to be HLA-restricted in a later analysis, and the HLA associations seemed to be driven largely by CMV exposure.

The library relied on the immunoSEQ multiplex PCR assay. For the multiplex PCR, a mixture combining 60 forward primers for TCR Vbeta segments and 13 reverse primers for TCR Jbeta segments was used. Amplification of the CDR3 region of rearranged TCR beta genes was performed with a multiplex PCR assay on genomic DNA. The Illumina HiSeq System was used to sequence the amplified TCR beta libraries as 87-base-pair reads. The authors processed their data as follows. Across the 500 to 700 repertoires, a later analysis counted 80 million or so unique TCR beta chains, 8.5 million to 12 million of which were shared by at least two donors. Raw reads were error-corrected and collapsed into unique sequences by a nearest-neighbor algorithm in which closely related sequences were merged to remove PCR and sequencing errors. V, D and J gene segments were assigned by aligning CDR3 sequences to IMGT reference sequences. For a sequence to be retained, a match of at least six nucleotides was required to both a V gene segment and a J gene segment. A rearrangement counted as productive if the CDR3 had no stop codons and remained in frame with V and J, and every other rearrangement counted as non-productive. Following IMGT convention, CDR3 was defined as the stretch from the second conserved V-encoded cysteine to the conserved J-encoded phenylalanine. Sequences without an unambiguous match to a single V gene segment were excluded from the earlier analysis of 450 to 750 of the donors. An earlier analysis of fewer than 750 of the donors classified V segments as functional when productive rearrangements were above 56.7% and as segregating when the standard deviation between donors was above 5%. A statistical classification framework was built to diagnose cytomegalovirus status from the catalog of TCR beta chain sequences. A later analysis assigned V and J genes by comparing TCR nucleotide sequences with IMGT/GENE-DB human TR gene sequences. In a later analysis, CDR3 sequences and most-parsimonious VDJ recombination scenarios were assigned using the TCRdist pipeline. In a later analysis, each TCR beta chain was defined by its CDR3 amino acid sequence together with its V-gene family, and reads lacking a unique V-gene family were excluded. As a way to deal with suspected cross-contamination and a sequencing artifact, a later analysis dropped 450 to 700 nucleotide sequences that were highly shared and had low generation probability. A later analysis calculated a clonal expansion index for each public chain from normalized within-repertoire ranks of inferred template counts. Generation probabilities in a later analysis came from a VDJ recombination model fitted to out-of-frame rearrangements, and those results were checked against IGoR. Hypergeometric tests were used in a later analysis to score TCR-TCR, TCR-HLA and TCR-CMV co-occurrence, with a repertoire-size bias correction applied to the TCR pairs. False discovery rates were estimated in a later analysis by permuting HLA or CMV assignments 20 times. In a later analysis, co-occurring TCRs were grouped with DBSCAN, and TCRdist sequence similarity was added when clustering was performed within HLA-allele-positive subsets. Repertoires with fewer than 30,000 or more than 120,000 public chains, plus five repertoires with anomalous nucleotide sharing, were excluded from co-occurrence clustering. TCRdb mirrors the immuneACCESS table, restricted to in-frame sequences. Some clones are absent from its copies; in checked studies, under half trace to an unresolved V gene, and the reason for the others is unknown. V and J calls plus clone size are reproduced from that table; the DNA served to infer D and trimming. Present in this sample are around 120,000 clones, about four fifths of which were seen just once. The biggest ten clones account for 4% to 5.5% of the sample.

CDR1 and CDR2 are drawn from the germline V gene: SGHRS, YFSETQ. V is reduced by 2 bases and J by 5 bases, leaving a spacing of 13 bases between them. Reading from cysteine to phenylalanine, the CDR3 counts 14 amino acids. Only the CDR3 DNA is retained, 42 bases long and in frame from the first base. The chain is encoded by TRBV5-1 joined to TRBJ2-5, and the D gene may be TRBD2, 5 bases matching. This clonotype originated in a man aged 25-45 years in good health and CMV-seropositive. Sequencing used PBMCs. The bases read TGCGCCAGCAGCTTAGAGGGCCCTGGGGAGACCCAGTACTTC. The resulting protein is CASSLEGPGETQYF. Reference TRBV5-1 and TRBJ2-5 genes cover what lies past the CDR3, so the full variable domain is KAGVTQTPRYLIKTRGQQVTLSCSPISGHRSVSWYQQTPGQGLQFLFEYFSETQRNKGNFPGRFSGRQFSNSRSEMNVSTLELGDSALYLCASSLEGPGETQYFGPGTRLLVL.